This entry lists 27 T cell receptor beta chains sequenced from one sample in a study of shared clonotypes between healthy human individuals. TCRdb's copy holds only in-frame clones and misses some; the assay was immunoSEQ multiplex PCR. The table has 2.5 million or so clones, more than 80% seen once. The specimen was naive CD4+ T cells sorted from blood. Subset reported: CD45RA+ positively selected. Receptor source: a man between 18 and 35 years old in good health.

About this clone: This same CDR3 is encoded by further DNA sequences in the sample. The V and J genes are TRBV18 and TRBJ1-1; maybe TRBD1 (5 bases). Germline CDR1 and CDR2: KGHSH and LQKENI. Trimming shortened V by 6 bases and J by 1 base, and 9 bases separated the two germline ends. The CDR3 consists of 13 residues. The DNA of the CDR3 is TGTGCCAGCTCTCCTACAGGGAACACTGAAGCTTTCTTT. Amino acids: CASSPTGNTEAFF.

This chain connects TRBV2 to TRBJ2-5, with D possibly matching TRBD1 (6 bases). Trimming pared 5 bases from V and 2 bases from J, leaving 9 bases between. CDR3 length: 13 amino acids. The V gene's germline CDR1 is SNHLY and CDR2 FYNNEI. The CDR3 is CASSPDRQETQYF. CDR3 DNA: TGTGCCAGCAGTCCTGACAGGCAAGAGACCCAGTACTTC.

The V gene is TRBV5-1, the J gene TRBJ2-5; 11 nucleotides agree with TRBD1. V lost 4 bases, J lost 5 bases, and 10 bases stayed unmatched. Germline V gene data show CDR1 as SGHRS and CDR2 as YFSETQ. This CDR3 spans 16 amino acids. CDR3 in amino acids: CASSRRGQGAMETQYF. CDR3 sequence (DNA): TGCGCCAGCAGCCGTCGTGGACAGGGGGCAATGGAGACCCAGTACTTC. The whole variable domain, filled in from reference TRBV5-1 and TRBJ2-5, reads KAGVTQTPRYLIKTRGQQVTLSCSPISGHRSVSWYQQTPGQGLQFLFEYFSETQRNKGNFPGRFSGRQFSNSRSEMNVSTLELGDSALYLCASSRRGQGAMETQYFGPGTRLLVL.

The V call is TRBV6-1, the J call TRBJ2-1; D is tentatively TRBD1 or TRBD2 (5 bases each). V was clipped by 4 bases and J by 0 bases, with 10 bases between them. CDR3 length equals 15 residues. Germline CDR1 reads MNHNS; CDR2 reads SASEGT. CDR3 nucleotides: TGTGCCAGCAGTGGGGACGGCGCCTCCTACAATGAGCAGTTCTTC. This encodes CASSGDGASYNEQFF.

The chain joins TRBV30 to TRBJ2-4, with D unclear. Trimming left V 1 base short and J 0 bases short, with 10 bases between. Germline CDR1 is GTSNPN and CDR2 is SVGIG (reference sequence). The CDR3 length is 15 residues. As DNA, the CDR3 is TGTGCCTGGAGTGACGGAGATTTAGCCAAAAACATTCAGTACTTC. Amino acids: CAWSDGDLAKNIQYF.

The chain joins TRBV10-1 to TRBJ2-2; D is undetermined. Trimming took 6 bases from V and 5 from J, leaving 13 bases between them. CDR1 WNHNN and CDR2 SYGVQD come from the germline V gene (reference sequence). This CDR3 is 14 amino acids long. The CDR3 DNA follows: TGCGCCAGCAGGAGTGGACCAGATACCGGGGAGCTGTTTTTT. Translation gives CASRSGPDTGELFF.

The rearrangement joins TRBV30 to TRBJ2-5; tentative D call: TRBD2 (5 bases). This CDR3 spans 14 amino acids. The V gene lost 5 bases and the J gene lost 2 bases, with 15 bases spanning the gap. Per germline, CDR1 GTSNPN and CDR2 SVGIG (reference sequence). The chain's CDR3 is CAWGVLGQQETQYF. The CDR3 DNA sequence: TGTGCCTGGGGGGTACTAGGCCAACAAGAGACCCAGTACTTC.

This chain uses TRBV28 with TRBJ2-6; D is undetermined. The CDR3 contains 17 residues. V lost 1 base to trimming and J lost 4 bases, with 14 bases between them. In germline, CDR1 is MDHEN, CDR2 SYDVKM. Written as DNA, the CDR3 is TGTGCCAGCAGTTTATTAGATTGGGGTCCGGGGGCCAACGTCCTGACTTTC. It encodes CASSLLDWGPGANVLTF.

CDR3 DNA sequence: TGTGCCAGTAGTATAAATTACCGGGGAGCGGGATACCACGAGCAGTACTTC. Translating gives CASSINYRGAGYHEQYF. V gene TRBV19 combines with J gene TRBJ2-7; TRBD2 matches 7 bases. This CDR3 contains 17 residues. V lost 2 bases and J lost 5; bases outside the gene matches: 15. Germline CDR1 reads LNHDA; CDR2 reads SQIVND (reference sequence).

The gene calls are TRBV4-1 and TRBJ2-7; D is unresolved. The CDR3 extends over 12 amino acids. The V end lost 6 bases, the J end lost 5 bases, and 11 bases lay between the germline ends. The V gene's germline CDR1 is MGHRA and CDR2 YSYEKL. CDR3 residues: CASSNSRDEQYF. In DNA, the CDR3 is TGCGCCAGCAGTAATTCCCGAGACGAGCAGTACTTC.

This sequence joins TRBV30 and TRBJ1-1; D call uncertain. The germline V gene has CDR1 GTSNPN and CDR2 SVGIG (reference sequence). With 1 base removed from V and 0 bases from J, the gap between germline ends came to 6 bases. CDR3 length: 13 amino acids. The CDR3: CAWSAGMNTEAFF. DNA for the CDR3: TGTGCCTGGAGTGCTGGTATGAACACTGAAGCTTTCTTT.

The chain uses TRBV5-6 and TRBJ2-1, with D hard to call. V dropped 4 bases and J dropped 4 bases, with 15 bases sitting between them. This CDR3 spans 15 amino acids. The V gene's germline CDR1 is SGHDT and CDR2 YYEEEE. The CDR3 reads CASSPVLGRYNEQFF. CDR3 nucleotides: TGTGCCAGCAGCCCTGTCTTGGGCCGATACAATGAGCAGTTCTTC.

The V and J genes are TRBV18 and TRBJ1-4; 9 nucleotides line up with TRBD1. Germline CDR1 is KGHSH and CDR2 is LQKENI. This CDR3 has 15 amino acids. V lost 0 bases to trimming and J lost 7 bases; unmatched junction nucleotides: 3. In DNA form, the CDR3 reads TGTGCCAGCTCACCACCGAACAGGGGGCCTGAAAAACTGTTTTTT. Its protein product is CASSPPNRGPEKLFF. Complete variable domain (other parts from reference TRBV18 and TRBJ1-4): NAGVMQNPRHLVRRRGQEARLRCSPMKGHSHVYWYRQLPEEGLKFMVYLQKENIIDESGMPKERFSAEFPKEGPSILRIQQVVRGDSAAYFCASSPPNRGPEKLFFGSGTQLSVL.

The rearrangement joins TRBV18 to TRBJ1-4, with D perhaps TRBD1 (5 bases). The CDR3 runs 16 residues. Germline CDR1 reads KGHSH; CDR2 reads LQKENI. V lost 0 bases to trimming and J lost 4 bases, with 12 bases between them. As DNA, the CDR3 is TGTGCCAGCTCACCACCGGTGGGGCAGAGTAATGAAAAACTGTTTTTT. As protein: CASSPPVGQSNEKLFF. The full variable domain, with the rest looked up from reference TRBV18 and TRBJ1-4, is NAGVMQNPRHLVRRRGQEARLRCSPMKGHSHVYWYRQLPEEGLKFMVYLQKENIIDESGMPKERFSAEFPKEGPSILRIQQVVRGDSAAYFCASSPPVGQSNEKLFFGSGTQLSVL.

V and J are TRBV6-1 and TRBJ2-2; 9 bases are a match to TRBD1. V dropped 8 bases and J dropped 7; count of bases not matched to a gene: 8. Germline CDR1 and CDR2: MNHNS and SASEGT. The CDR3 spans 14 residues. CDR3 coding DNA: TGTGCCAGCGCCGAACAGGGGGCTGGCGGGGAGCTGTTTTTT. It specifies CASAEQGAGGELFF.

V gene TRBV7-2 combines with J gene TRBJ1-1; 8 nucleotides line up with TRBD1. Germline V gene lookup returns CDR1 SGHTA and CDR2 FQGNSA. Unmatched junction bases numbered 10, after V lost 5 bases and J lost 5 bases. This CDR3 has 15 amino acids. This CDR3 is CASSLSGGVGTEAFF. In DNA, the CDR3 is TGTGCCAGCAGCCTTTCAGGGGGCGTTGGGACTGAAGCTTTCTTT.

The V and J genes are TRBV5-4 and TRBJ2-5, with 13 bases fitting TRBD2. Germline loops: CDR1 SGHNT, CDR2 YYREEE (reference sequence). The CDR3 length is 16 residues. With 4 bases clipped from V and 2 bases from J, the junction kept 5 bases outside the gene matches. The CDR3 bases are TGTGCCAGCAGCGAGCCGGGACTAGCGGGACAAGAGACCCAGTACTTC. Amino acid sequence: CASSEPGLAGQETQYF.

The chain recombines TRBV5-1 with TRBJ1-4; 7 nucleotides align to TRBD1. Germline trimming cut 4 bases from V and 8 bases from J; bases unmatched to any gene: 14. Germline assignment: CDR1 SGHRS and CDR2 YFSETQ. The CDR3 runs 16 residues. CDR3 nucleotide sequence: TGCGCCAGCAGCACCTCAAGACAGGGCGTTTTCGAAAAACTGTTTTTT. As protein: CASSTSRQGVFEKLFF.

The chain carries TRBV6-1 and TRBJ1-4; D call uncertain. CDR1 and CDR2 from the germline V gene are MNHNS and SASEGT. The germline V and J ends were trimmed by 1 base and 0 bases, with 15 bases remaining between them. The CDR3 totals 18 residues. CDR3 loop: CASSEGYVGVSTNEKLFF. CDR3 DNA: TGTGCCAGCAGTGAAGGATATGTTGGGGTCTCAACTAATGAAAAACTGTTTTTT.

The V call is TRBV5-1, the J call TRBJ1-2; 7 positions agree with TRBD1. With 4 bases clipped from V and 4 bases from J, the junction kept 10 bases outside the gene matches. CDR1 and CDR2 from the germline V gene are SGHRS and YFSETQ. CDR3 length: 15 residues. The CDR3 spells CASSPTGAPFYGYTF. The CDR3 DNA reads as TGCGCCAGCAGCCCCACAGGGGCCCCATTCTATGGCTACACCTTC.

This clone was counted a few times. The chain carries TRBV6-6 and TRBJ1-1, with a weak D call TRBD1 (5 bases). Germline lookup yields CDR1 MNHNY and CDR2 SVGAGI (reference sequence). V gave up 5 bases and J gave up 3 bases, with 13 bases separating them. CDR3 length equals 14 residues. For the CDR3, the DNA is TGTGCCAGCAGTGAGGGGTGGTTTTACACTGAAGCTTTCTTT. Translation: CASSEGWFYTEAFF.

V usage is TRBV4-1 and J usage is TRBJ2-1; 9 bases agree with TRBD1. CDR1 is MGHRA and CDR2 is YSYEKL in the germline V gene. V was pared by 4 bases and J by 7 bases, with 11 bases of the junction left unmatched. CDR3 length equals 16 residues. The CDR3 nucleotides read TGCGCCAGCAGCCCAAACGGGGGACAGGGCGGGAATGAGCAGTTCTTC. As protein: CASSPNGGQGGNEQFF.

The chain joins TRBV9 to TRBJ2-1; the D is unclear. The CDR3 is 15 residues long. Trimming took 0 bases from V and 6 from J, leaving 13 bases between them. The germline CDR1 and CDR2 sequences are SGDLS and YYNGEE. In DNA, the CDR3 is TGTGCCAGCAGCGTAGAGGCCGGGCCATCCAATGAGCAGTTCTTC. It encodes CASSVEAGPSNEQFF.

The CDR3 reads CASSLLPGDYEQYF. CDR3 coding DNA: TGTGCCAGCAGCCTCCTGCCGGGAGACTACGAGCAGTACTTC. The rearrangement links TRBV5-5 to TRBJ2-7, with D tentatively TRBD2 (6 bases). CDR1 SGHKS and CDR2 YYEKEE come from the germline V gene (reference sequence). CDR3 length: 14 residues. V shed 4 bases and J shed 3 bases, with 14 bases lying between them.

CDR3 sequence reads: CASSLNRGYEQYF. In DNA, the CDR3 is TGTGCCAGTAGTTTAAACAGGGGCTACGAGCAGTACTTC. The J gene is TRBJ2-7, the V gene TRBV19, with 7 bases fitting TRBD1. Looked up from germline, CDR1 is LNHDA and CDR2 is SQIVND (reference sequence). The CDR3 covers 13 residues. The V gene end was trimmed by 5 bases and the J gene end by 3 bases; junction bases not matched to a gene: 4.

The chain couples TRBV9 to TRBJ2-2; D unresolved. This CDR3 contains 13 residues. V lost 0 bases and J 7 bases, leaving 7 bases between the germline ends. Germline assignment: CDR1 SGDLS and CDR2 YYNGEE. This CDR3 is CASSVDDVGELFF. CDR3 bases: TGTGCCAGCAGCGTAGATGACGTCGGGGAGCTGTTTTTT.

The chain couples TRBV10-3 to TRBJ1-2; TRBD1 agrees at 9 bases. The V gene's germline CDR1 is ENHRY and CDR2 SYGVKD. Trimming cost V 2 bases and J 8 bases; bases outside gene matches: 9. The CDR3 is 15 residues long. CDR3 protein: CAISEGQGTAKGYTF. CDR3 sequence (DNA): TGTGCCATCAGTGAGGGACAGGGGACTGCTAAAGGCTACACCTTC.